The 15 T cell receptor beta chains listed next were all sequenced from one sample in a study of CD8 T cells in ankylosing spondylitis. Study-wide findings and caveats: A motif in TCR beta, a set of 8 or 9 highly homologous variants, appeared characteristic of ankylosing spondylitis blood.

TCRdb re-derived calls from the 5' RACE reads in MiXCR, one entry per CDR3 protein. The sample has roughly 700,000 distinct CDR3 sequences; 15% to 20% are singletons. What these receptors recognize is not known. Sequencing input: blood, either unsorted or a sorted T cell fraction (not recorded which). Source of these receptors: a male donor with ankylosing spondylitis.

This clonotype was counted a few times. The chain joins TRBV4-1 to TRBJ2-1, with 11 bases aligning to TRBD2. The CDR3 has 17 amino acids. Losses at the gene ends were 4 bases for V and 4 bases for J; bases not matched to a gene: 9. Germline loops: CDR1 MGHRA, CDR2 YSYEKL. CDR3 amino acids: CASSPSHGLAGYNEQFF. The DNA of the CDR3 is TGCGCCAGCAGCCCGTCACACGGACTAGCGGGTTACAATGAGCAGTTCTTC.

The chain has TRBV21-1 and TRBJ2-5; the table names TRBD2, a call not compared with the DNA. TRBV21-1 is marked as a pseudogene. This CDR3 comprises 18 residues. CDR3 region: CASSKVQREGPWEETQYF. The CDR3 DNA reads TGTGCCAGCAGCAAAGTTCAGCGGGAGGGCCCTTGGGAAGAGACCCAGTACTTC.

This clonotype was seen at least ten times. V and J are TRBV20-1 and TRBJ2-7, with D possibly TRBD2 on 7 matching bases. Germline CDR1 reads DFQATT; CDR2 reads SNEGSKA (reference sequence). Trimming removed 3 bases at V and 4 bases at J, with 16 bases between. The CDR3 is 14 amino acids. The CDR3: CSARERRGGYEQYF. In DNA, the CDR3 is TGCAGTGCTAGGGAGCGGAGGGGGGGTTACGAGCAGTACTTC.

This clonotype was seen a handful of times. The gene calls are TRBV4-1 and TRBJ2-3, with 14 bases aligning to TRBD2. The CDR3 length is 18 residues. V shed 4 bases and J 1 base; nucleotides not matched to a gene: 7. CDR1 and CDR2 (germline): MGHRA, YSYEKL. The CDR3 sequence is CASSRRTSGGTGTDTQYF. The CDR3 nucleotides are TGCGCCAGCAGCCGACGGACTAGCGGGGGGACTGGCACAGATACGCAGTATTTT.

This clonotype was counted only a few times. The V call is TRBV12-3 or TRBV12-4, the J call TRBJ1-1; a possible D gene is TRBD1 (6 bases). The ends were cut back, 3 bases at V and 1 base at J, with 12 bases in the middle. This CDR3 has 15 residues. As DNA, the CDR3 is TGTGCCAGCAGTTTTCGGGGGGGGGCGAACACTGAAGCTTTCTTT. Translation: CASSFRGGANTEAFF.

The chain couples TRBV12-3 or TRBV12-4 to TRBJ1-5; D call uncertain. CDR3 length equals 13 residues. Trimming left V 6 bases short and J 5 bases short, with 11 bases between. CDR3 region: CASRSKWDQPQHF. CDR3 coding DNA: TGTGCCAGCAGATCGAAATGGGATCAGCCCCAGCATTTT.

The chain has TRBV20-1 and TRBJ2-3; 10 nucleotides agree with TRBD2. This CDR3 has 15 amino acids. The V and J ends lost 3 bases and 0 bases, in that order; junction bases with no gene match: 3. Germline V gene data show CDR1 as DFQATT and CDR2 as SNEGSKA (reference sequence). In nucleotides, the CDR3 is TGCAGTGCTAGGGTAGCGGGGGGTAGCACAGATACGCAGTATTTT. Translating gives CSARVAGGSTDTQYF.

This clonotype was seen a few times. V usage is TRBV24-1 and J usage is TRBJ2-3; D may be TRBD1 (5 bases). In germline, CDR1 is KGHDR, CDR2 SFDVKD. The CDR3 has 14 amino acids. The V end lost 4 bases, the J end lost 4 bases, and 11 bases lay between the germline ends. CDR3 protein: CATSELGRPDTQYF. Written as DNA, the CDR3 is TGTGCCACCAGTGAACTGGGGCGTCCAGATACGCAGTATTTT.

The CDR3 spells CASSGSGGAREQFF. The CDR3 DNA reads TGCGCCAGCAGTGGTAGCGGGGGGGCTCGTGAGCAGTTCTTC. V and J are TRBV10-2 and TRBJ2-1; 11 bases are shared with TRBD2. This CDR3 region has 14 residues. The germline gives CDR1 WSHSY, CDR2 SAAADI. V shed 4 bases and J 9 bases; nucleotides not matched to a gene: 5.

V and J are TRBV12-3 or TRBV12-4 and TRBJ2-7; possibly TRBD1 or TRBD2 for D (6 bases each). The V gene lost 6 bases and the J gene lost 5 bases, with 14 bases spanning the gap. This CDR3 is built from 13 residues. The CDR3 coding sequence is TGTGCCAGCAGCCAAGGGGGGTTCGACGAGCAGTACTTC. This codes for CASSQGGFDEQYF.

This clonotype was seen many times. The chain employs TRBV12-3 or TRBV12-4 and TRBJ2-1; no clear D gene. The CDR3 length is 14 residues. V gave up 5 bases and J gave up 5 bases, with 13 bases separating them. As DNA, the CDR3 is TGTGCCAGCAGTCTGCCCGACGGTAACAATGAGCAGTTCTTC. Translation: CASSLPDGNNEQFF.

The chain couples TRBV15 to TRBJ1-6; 10 bases fit TRBD1. CDR1 is LNHNV, CDR2 YYDKDF, per germline (reference sequence). Trimming at V came to 3 bases and at J to 5 bases, leaving 1 base not matched to a gene. The CDR3 runs to 15 residues. The CDR3: CATSRGTGDNSPLHF. In DNA form, the CDR3 reads TGTGCCACCAGCAGGGGGACAGGGGATAATTCACCCCTCCACTTT.

This clonotype was observed a handful of times. The V gene is TRBV5-1, the J gene TRBJ1-2, with D possibly TRBD1 on 6 matching bases. The germline CDR1 and CDR2 sequences are SGHRS and YFSETQ. This CDR3 has 13 residues. Trimming removed 5 bases at V and 8 bases at J, with 16 bases between. CDR3 region: CASRPGQIEGYTF. The CDR3 coding sequence is TGCGCCAGCAGACCCGGACAGATTGAGGGCTACACCTTC.

A few counts support this clonotype. The chain employs TRBV7-9 and TRBJ1-2, with 8 nucleotides matching TRBD1. This CDR3 comprises 17 residues. Per germline, CDR1 SEHNR and CDR2 FQNEAQ (reference sequence). V was clipped by 0 bases and J by 4 bases; unmatched bases: 10. The CDR3 bases are TGTGCCAGCAGCTTAGCGTCAGGACAGGGTCGACTCTATGGCTACACCTTC. Amino acid sequence: CASSLASGQGRLYGYTF.

This clonotype was found many times. The chain is built from TRBV20-1 and TRBJ1-6, with TRBD1 identical over 9 bases. The CDR3 has 16 amino acids. Germline V gene sequence: CDR1 DFQATT, CDR2 SNEGSKA (reference sequence). Trimming took 5 bases from V and 5 from J; bases not matched to a gene: 10. CDR3 amino acids: CSARTPGQGDNSPLHF. CDR3 bases: TGCAGTGCTCGCACCCCGGGACAGGGTGATAATTCACCCCTCCACTTT.